The 10 T cell receptor beta chains in this list originate from one sample, sequenced in a study of OX40 agonist ivuxolimab in advanced cancers. Some clones are missing from TCRdb's copy, which holds only in-frame ones; the method was immunoSEQ multiplex PCR. Of more than 20,000 clones detected, around 84% appear once; the ten largest clones hold more than 25%. Sequencing used CD4+ or CD8+ T cells sorted from blood, obtained in a trial of the OX40 agonist ivuxolimab. Receptors originate from an adult with an advanced solid tumor such as melanoma, head and neck, liver or kidney cancer.

Notes on this clone: A much larger clone lies one base from this, so it may be a read error. The V and J genes are TRBV5-1 and TRBJ2-7; 7 positions agree with TRBD1. This CDR3 spans 14 amino acids. Germline CDR1 SGHRS, CDR2 YFSETQ. V lost 0 bases, J lost 2 bases, and 2 bases stayed unmatched. CDR3: CASSLEGAPYEQYF. The CDR3 bases are TGCGCCAGCAGCTTGGAGGGGGCCCCCTACGAGCAGTACTTC.

This clone was seen only once. The rearrangement joins TRBV2 to TRBJ2-1; 7 bases agree with TRBD2. CDR3 size: 12 residues. Trimming at V came to 6 bases and at J to 7 bases, leaving 3 bases not matched to a gene. Germline V gene sequence: CDR1 SNHLY, CDR2 FYNNEI. CDR3 nucleotide sequence: TGTGCCAGCAGGGCGGGAGTAAATGAGCAGTTCTTC. Residues: CASRAGVNEQFF.

The sample holds one count of this clone. The genes are TRBV6-6 and TRBJ2-2, with D hard to call. V lost 5 bases to trimming and J lost 1 base, with 8 bases between them. Germline V gives CDR1 MNHNY, CDR2 SVGAGI (reference sequence). The length of the CDR3 is 14 residues. The CDR3 region is CASSQWGNTGELFF. The CDR3 bases are TGTGCCAGCAGTCAGTGGGGGAACACCGGGGAGCTGTTTTTT.

The V call is TRBV6-1, the J call TRBJ2-3; TRBD1 matches at 8 bases. In germline, CDR1 is MNHNS, CDR2 SASEGT. V trimming: 6 bases; J trimming: 3 bases; junction bases outside the gene matches: 8. There are 15 residues in the CDR3. CDR3: CASSGDRGTTDTQYF. The DNA of the CDR3 is TGTGCCAGCAGCGGAGACAGGGGAACAACAGATACGCAGTATTTT.

The chain couples TRBV25-1 to TRBJ2-2; D not certain. V shed 4 bases and J shed 5 bases, with 5 bases lying between them. Germline CDR1 MGHDK, CDR2 SYGVNS. The CDR3 runs 12 residues. This CDR3 is CASSVGTGELFF. The CDR3 coding sequence is TGTGCCAGCAGTGTGGGTACCGGGGAGCTGTTTTTT.

This rearrangement joins TRBV12-5 to TRBJ1-5; D may be TRBD1 (5 bases). Per germline, CDR1 LGHNT and CDR2 FRNRAP. V was pared by 6 bases and J by 2 bases, with 14 bases between. This CDR3 contains 15 residues. Here the CDR3 reads CASGITGAGNQPQHF. The DNA for the CDR3 is TGTGCTAGTGGCATAACAGGAGCAGGCAATCAGCCCCAGCATTTT.

This chain links TRBV28 with TRBJ1-5, with 8 positions matching TRBD1. V trimming: 6 bases; J trimming: 4 bases; junction bases outside the gene matches: 8. Per the germline V gene, CDR1 is MDHEN and CDR2 is SYDVKM. This CDR3 spans 15 amino acids. The CDR3 DNA follows: TGTGCCAGCAGCGCGACAGGGGCACTTAATCAGCCCCAGCATTTT. Its protein product is CASSATGALNQPQHF.

This chain connects TRBV28 to TRBJ2-3; D call uncertain. This CDR3 is 11 amino acids long. V was pared by 4 bases and J by 6 bases, with 5 bases between. The germline CDR1 and CDR2 sequences are MDHEN and SYDVKM. CDR3 sequence (DNA): TGTGCCAGCAGTTCCGTCGATACGCAGTATTTT. Residues: CASSSVDTQYF.

This chain uses TRBV28 with TRBJ2-1, with D possibly being TRBD2 (6 bases). V was shortened by 6 bases and J by 4 bases, with 10 bases between the two germline ends. The germline gives CDR1 MDHEN, CDR2 SYDVKM. The CDR3 contains 13 residues. DNA of the CDR3: TGTGCCAGCAGCGCGGGAAGGTACAATGAGCAGTTCTTC. It encodes CASSAGRYNEQFF.

The J gene is TRBJ2-7, the V gene TRBV7-8; weak D call: TRBD2 (5 bases). V shed 5 bases and J shed 3 bases, with 20 bases lying between them. Per the germline V gene, CDR1 is SGHVS and CDR2 is FQNEAQ. This CDR3 spans 16 amino acids. CDR3 DNA: TGTGCCAGCAGCGGTTGGACTCCTAGGCAACTCTACGAGCAGTACTTC. The encoded protein is CASSGWTPRQLYEQYF.